The TCR beta chain under discussion was sequenced for a study of graft-versus-host responses after intestinal transplantation. Study at large: Tacrolimus plus steroids were given to all recipients for 2 to 4 years, preceded by anti-thymocyte globulin induction.

From germline, CDR1 is SGHRS and CDR2 YFSETQ. Trimming at V came to 3 bases and at J to 3 bases, leaving 2 bases not matched to a gene. This CDR3 contains 13 residues. TCRdb keeps only in-frame clones here, not all; method: immunoSEQ multiplex PCR. The sample consists of some 87,000 clones, roughly 92% of them appearing once. Concerning this clone: Its antigen is unidentified.

The sequence came from a human donor who received an intestinal transplant. The gene calls are TRBV5-1 and TRBJ1-1; 7 bases match TRBD1. The specimen was unstimulated CD4+ T cells sorted from spleen or lymph node cells, collected before intestinal transplant. The CDR3 loop is CASSWGTDTEAFF. The CDR3, as DNA: TGCGCCAGCAGCTGGGGGACAGACACTGAAGCTTTCTTT.